The clone carrying this TCR beta chain appeared a single time. What it recognizes is unknown. Other DNA sequences in this sample translate to the same CDR3. The ends were cut back, 5 bases at V and 0 bases at J, with 9 bases in the middle. The CDR3 has 13 amino acids. Per the germline V gene, CDR1 is SGHRS and CDR2 is YFSETQ. These data come from a study of shared clonotypes between healthy human individuals. Study background: Each donor's CD8 memory used one plate, CD8 naive two, each CD4 subset three.

Regarding the study as a whole: Compared with clonotypes that all four donors shared, non-shared clonotypes had lower generation probabilities.

TCRdb's table, derived via immunoSEQ multiplex PCR, lists solely in-frame clones and lacks some. The sample records roughly 2,500,000 clones, 80% to 95% being singletons. The chain combines TRBV5-1 with TRBJ2-7; D is uncertain. The sample was naive CD4+ T cells from PBMCs. Subset in this sample: CD45RA+ positively selected. The TCR sequence derives from a man between 18 and 29 years old in good health. Some clones in this sample may be carry-over from other donors' samples. The CDR3: CASSPPSSYEQYF. CDR3 nucleotide sequence: TGCGCCAGCAGTCCCCCGAGCTCCTACGAGCAGTACTTC.